These T cell receptor beta chains were read from a single sample in a study of T cell repertoires and leukemia-associated antigens. Via MiXCR, TCRdb re-called the 5' RACE reads, giving one row per CDR3 protein. The sample contains roughly 13,000 distinct CDR3 sequences, 30% to 45% of which appear only once. For these TCRs, the target antigens are not known. Sample: CD3+ T cells sorted from blood and cultured. The receptor source for this set is a female donor in good health. Both conserved end residues are part of each CDR3. A row's size may be missing; if present it is once, few, many or a size class.

v_gene: TRBV5-5; abundance: medium-sized; len: 14; CDR3aa: CASSLGVRNEKLFF
v_gene: TRBV5-1; abundance: .; len: 14; CDR3aa: CASSPVTRQETQYF
v_gene: TRBV9; abundance: few; len: 17; CDR3aa: CASSPESSGTENTEAFF
v_gene: TRBV20-1; abundance: medium-sized; len: 15; CDR3aa: CSARDTLAASYEQYF
v_gene: TRBV20-1; abundance: .; len: 13; CDR3aa: CSASGRAINEQFF
v_gene: TRBV18; abundance: .; len: 17; CDR3aa: CASSPTGTGSIGDTRYF
v_gene: TRBV28; abundance: .; len: 14; CDR3aa: CASSFLPDTDTQYF
v_gene: TRBV28; abundance: once; len: 15; CDR3aa: CASSSPETGRNVRYF
v_gene: TRBV20-1; abundance: .; len: 11; CDR3aa: CSARFIDEQFF
v_gene: TRBV7-9; abundance: medium-sized; len: 13; CDR3aa: CASSWGQGDGYTF
v_gene: TRBV5-1; abundance: .; len: 14; CDR3aa: CASGFPGGKETQYF
v_gene: TRBV30; abundance: many; len: 17; CDR3aa: CAWSRLAGGTNTGELFF
v_gene: TRBV10-3; abundance: .; len: 13; CDR3aa: CAIRRDGIYEQYF
v_gene: TRBV12-3/TRBV12-4; abundance: large; len: 17; CDR3aa: CASRRLGREGNTGELFF
v_gene: TRBV7-3; abundance: many; len: 17; CDR3aa: CASSLTFAGTSTDTQYF
v_gene: TRBV5-4; abundance: .; len: 12; CDR3aa: CASSLSRGELFF
v_gene: TRBV5-1; abundance: few; len: 15; CDR3aa: CASSLGGAAVETQYF